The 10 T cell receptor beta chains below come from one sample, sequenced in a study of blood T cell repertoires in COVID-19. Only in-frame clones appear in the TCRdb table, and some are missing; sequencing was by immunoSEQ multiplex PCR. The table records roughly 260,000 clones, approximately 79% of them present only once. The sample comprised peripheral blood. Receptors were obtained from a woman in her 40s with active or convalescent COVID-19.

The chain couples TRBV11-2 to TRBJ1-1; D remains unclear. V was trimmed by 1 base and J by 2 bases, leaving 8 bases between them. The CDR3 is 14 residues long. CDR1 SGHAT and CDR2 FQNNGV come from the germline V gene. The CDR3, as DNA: TGTGCCAGCAGCTTAGGAGGGAGAAACACTGAAGCTTTCTTT. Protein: CASSLGGRNTEAFF.

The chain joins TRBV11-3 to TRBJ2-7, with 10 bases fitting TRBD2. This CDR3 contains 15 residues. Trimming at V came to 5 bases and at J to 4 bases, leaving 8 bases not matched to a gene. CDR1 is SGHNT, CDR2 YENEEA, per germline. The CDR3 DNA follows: TGTGCCAGCAGCCTCGGACTAGCGGCCGGATACGAGCAGTACTTC. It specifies CASSLGLAAGYEQYF. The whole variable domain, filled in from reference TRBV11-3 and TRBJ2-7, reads EAGVVQSPRYKIIEKKQPVAFWCNPISGHNTLYWYLQNLGQGPELLIRYENEEAVDDSQLPKDRFSAERLKGVDSTLKIQPAELGDSAVYLCASSLGLAAGYEQYFGPGTRLTVT.

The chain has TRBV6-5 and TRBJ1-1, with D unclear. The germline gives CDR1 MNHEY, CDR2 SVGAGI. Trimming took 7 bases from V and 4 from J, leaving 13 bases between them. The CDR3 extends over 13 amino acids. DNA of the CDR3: TGTGCCAGCATGTTCGACCCGGGCACTGAAGCTTTCTTT. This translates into CASMFDPGTEAFF.

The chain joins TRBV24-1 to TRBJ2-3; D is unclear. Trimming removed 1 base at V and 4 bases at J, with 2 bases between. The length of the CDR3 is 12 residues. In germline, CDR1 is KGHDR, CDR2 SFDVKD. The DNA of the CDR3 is TGTGCCACCAGTGATTTCGCAGATACGCAGTATTTT. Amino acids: CATSDFADTQYF.

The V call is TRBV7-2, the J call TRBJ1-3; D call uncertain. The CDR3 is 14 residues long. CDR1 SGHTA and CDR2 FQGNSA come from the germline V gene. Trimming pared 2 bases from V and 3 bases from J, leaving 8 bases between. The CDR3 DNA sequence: TGTGCCAGCAGCTTAAGCAGGCTTGGAAACACCATATATTTT. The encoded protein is CASSLSRLGNTIYF.

Here the CDR3 reads CASSTRTGGSTGPDTQYF. CDR3 nucleotides: TGTGCCAGTAGTACCCGGACAGGGGGCTCAACCGGGCCAGATACGCAGTATTTT. V gene TRBV19 combines with J gene TRBJ2-3, with 11 bases matching TRBD1. The V and J ends lost 4 bases and 4 bases, in that order; junction bases with no gene match: 13. The germline CDR1 and CDR2 sequences are LNHDA and SQIVND (reference sequence). The CDR3 totals 18 residues.

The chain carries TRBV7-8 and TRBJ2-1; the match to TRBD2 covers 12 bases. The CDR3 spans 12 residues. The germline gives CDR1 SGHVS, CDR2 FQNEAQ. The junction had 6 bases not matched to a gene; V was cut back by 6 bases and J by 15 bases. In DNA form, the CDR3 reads TGTGCCAGCAGGCTAGCGGGGGGGCCCTGGTTCTTC. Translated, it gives CASRLAGGPWFF.

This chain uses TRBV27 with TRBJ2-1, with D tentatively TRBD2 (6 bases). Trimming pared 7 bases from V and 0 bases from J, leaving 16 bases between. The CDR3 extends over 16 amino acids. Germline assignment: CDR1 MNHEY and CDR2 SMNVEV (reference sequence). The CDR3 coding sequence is TGTGCCAGCACTCGTGGCGGGGCAAACTCCTACAATGAGCAGTTCTTC. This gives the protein CASTRGGANSYNEQFF.

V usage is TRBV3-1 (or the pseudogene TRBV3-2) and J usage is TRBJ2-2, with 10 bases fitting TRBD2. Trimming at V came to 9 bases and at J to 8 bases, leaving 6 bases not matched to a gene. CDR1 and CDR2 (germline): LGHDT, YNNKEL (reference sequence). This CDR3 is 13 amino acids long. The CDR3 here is CASETSGFGELFF. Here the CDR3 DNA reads TGTGCCAGTGAGACTAGCGGGTTTGGGGAGCTGTTTTTT.

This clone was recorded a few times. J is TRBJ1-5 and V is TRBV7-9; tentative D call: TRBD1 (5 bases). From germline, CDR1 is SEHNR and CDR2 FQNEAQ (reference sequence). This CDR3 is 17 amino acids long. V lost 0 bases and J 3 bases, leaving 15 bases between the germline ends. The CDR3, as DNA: TGTGCCAGCAGCTTAGCGTCCACAGGAAGGGCCAATCAGCCCCAGCATTTT. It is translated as CASSLASTGRANQPQHF.